This T cell receptor beta chain was found in a study of T cell changes during pregnancy in multiple sclerosis. J gave up 5 bases and V 5 bases, and 6 bases lay outside the gene matches. This CDR3 region has 16 residues. Germline lookup yields CDR1 SEHNR and CDR2 FQNEAQ (reference sequence). The repertoire was sequenced with immunoSEQ multiplex PCR; TCRdb's copy has only in-frame clones and lacks some. Of around 43,000 clones listed, roughly 93% are singletons. The sequencing here drew on CD4+ T cells from peripheral blood mononuclear cells, taken before pregnancy. V and J are TRBV7-9 and TRBJ2-1; 13 positions match TRBD2. The source is a female donor with multiple sclerosis, enrolled in a pregnancy study. The CDR3 bases are TGTGCCAGCAGCCCTAAGGGACTAGCGGGGCACAATGAGCAGTTCTTC. Translation gives CASSPKGLAGHNEQFF.